The 17 T cell receptor beta chains in this list originate from one sample, sequenced in a study of blood T cells in healthy people across ages. A sample-barcoded 5' primer and a J-beta primer mix were used in a second PCR of about 7 to 12 cycles. MiXCR, run by TCRdb on the 5' RACE reads, gives a single entry per CDR3 protein. In the table there are about 1.5 million distinct CDR3 sequences, roughly 43% of which are singletons. Material: blood. The receptor set was obtained from a young woman in good health.

Only one count was recorded for this clonotype. The chain recombines TRBV7-6 with TRBJ1-5, with 8 bases identical to TRBD1. The V gene end was trimmed by 7 bases and the J gene end by 5 bases; junction bases not matched to a gene: 7. Germline assignment: CDR1 SGHVS and CDR2 FNYEAQ. This CDR3 contains 14 residues. Here the CDR3 reads CASTKDREDQPQHF. In DNA form, the CDR3 reads TGTGCCAGCACTAAGGACAGGGAGGATCAGCCCCAGCATTTT. Together with reference TRBV7-6 and TRBJ1-5, the CDR3 gives the full variable domain: GAGVSQSPRYKVTKRGQDVALRCDPISGHVSLYWYRQALGQGPEFLTYFNYEAQQDKSGLPNDRFSAERPEGSISTLTIQRTEQRDSAMYRCASTKDREDQPQHFGDGTRLSIL.

This clonotype has more than one count but fewer than ten. V is TRBV4-3 and J is TRBJ1-2; the D gene is possibly TRBD1 (5 bases). The CDR3 covers 15 residues. The V end lost 0 bases, the J end lost 4 bases, and 12 bases lay between the germline ends. CDR1 is LGHNA and CDR2 is YSLEER in the germline V gene. In DNA form, the CDR3 reads TGCGCCAGCAGCCAAGAACGGGGGGAGACCTATGGCTACACCTTC. This translates into CASSQERGETYGYTF.

The chain employs TRBV7-6 and TRBJ2-1; 8 bases are a match to TRBD2. V lost 5 bases, J lost 9 bases, and 9 bases stayed unmatched. The CDR3 runs to 14 residues. The germline gives CDR1 SGHVS, CDR2 FNYEAQ. CDR3 sequence: CASSLAGTSPEQFF. CDR3 bases: TGTGCCAGCAGCCTGGCCGGGACTAGTCCTGAGCAGTTCTTC.

The DNA of the CDR3 is TGCGCCAGCACCCTGAATACTATGACAACTGAGCAGTTCTTC. This sequence encodes CASTLNTMTTEQFF. The chain joins TRBV5-1 to TRBJ2-1; D not certain. Trimming took 6 bases from V and 9 from J, leaving 19 bases between them. Germline V CDR1 and CDR2: SGHRS, YFSETQ. The CDR3 covers 14 residues.

This chain links TRBV4-1 with TRBJ2-3; D possibly corresponds to TRBD2 (5 bases). This CDR3 is built from 16 residues. In germline, CDR1 is MGHRA, CDR2 YSYEKL. Trimming left V 4 bases short and J 2 bases short, with 16 bases between. CDR3 amino acids: CASSPNERRNTDTQYF. The CDR3 DNA follows: TGCGCCAGCAGCCCTAATGAGCGGCGGAACACAGATACGCAGTATTTT.

This rearrangement joins TRBV3-1 to TRBJ2-7; the D gene is possibly TRBD2 (6 bases). CDR1 LGHDT and CDR2 YNNKEL come from the germline V gene (reference sequence). This CDR3 is 17 amino acids long. Trimming shortened V by 4 bases and J by 1 base, and 20 bases separated the two germline ends. CDR3 coding DNA: TGTGCCAGCAGCCCCGGACTACGGGCCTACCCATCCTACGAGCAGTACTTC. Translating gives CASSPGLRAYPSYEQYF.

The rearrangement links TRBV7-2 to TRBJ2-5; D is tentatively TRBD1 or TRBD2 (6 bases each). Trimming shortened V by 1 base and J by 1 base, and 13 bases separated the two germline ends. The length of the CDR3 is 16 residues. The germline CDR1 and CDR2 sequences are SGHTA and FQGNSA. CDR3 region: CASSLERGAFQETQYF. The DNA of the CDR3 is TGTGCCAGCAGCTTAGAGAGGGGGGCCTTCCAAGAGACCCAGTACTTC.

This clonotype was detected only a few times. The rearrangement uses TRBV4-1 and TRBJ2-7; possibly TRBD1 for D (6 bases). V lost 3 bases and J 0 bases, leaving 12 bases between the germline ends. The CDR3 is 15 amino acids. Per germline, CDR1 MGHRA and CDR2 YSYEKL. CDR3: CASSQGQVSSYEQYF. The CDR3 nucleotides read TGCGCCAGCAGCCAGGGACAAGTTAGCTCCTACGAGCAGTACTTC.

In its sample, this clonotype was seen a few times. V and J are TRBV29-1 and TRBJ2-7; TRBD1 might be the D (6 bases). Trimming removed 6 bases at V and 6 bases at J, with 12 bases between. There are 11 residues in the CDR3. From germline, CDR1 is SQVTM and CDR2 ANQGSEA. CDR3 nucleotides: TGCAGCGTAGCCACAGGGACCGAGCAGTACTTC. This translates into CSVATGTEQYF.

The chain links TRBV7-9 to TRBJ2-1; 14 nucleotides agree with TRBD2. The end of the DNA aligns better with TRBJ2-7, so the J call may be wrong. This CDR3 has 16 residues. CDR1 SEHNR and CDR2 FQNEAQ come from the germline V gene (reference sequence). CDR3 protein: CASSPAGLAGVNEQYF. CDR3 coding DNA: TGTGCCAGCAGCCCCGCGGGACTAGCGGGAGTCAATGAGCAGTACTTC.

The chain recombines TRBV25-1 with TRBJ2-5, with 7 bases fitting TRBD1. CDR1 is MGHDK and CDR2 is SYGVNS in the germline V gene. The CDR3 contains 16 residues. V trimming: 7 bases; J trimming: 1 base; junction bases outside the gene matches: 12. CDR3 bases: TGTGCCAGCAAGCCTTGGACAGGTACTTTCCAAGAGACCCAGTACTTC. Its translation is CASKPWTGTFQETQYF.

Details on this clonotype: The junction and the germline gene differ at one end; a read error may be behind it. The chain joins TRBV7-9 to TRBJ1-4; the D is unclear. The CDR3 has 14 residues. Germline values: CDR1 SEHNR, CDR2 FQNEAQ (reference sequence). CDR3 in DNA: TGTGCCACCAGCCCTGTACCATCGAATGAAAAACTGTTTTTT. The encoded protein is CATSPVPSNEKLFF.

The V call is TRBV19, the J call TRBJ1-5; D might be TRBD1 (6 bases). The V gene's germline CDR1 is LNHDA and CDR2 SQIVND (reference sequence). The ends were cut back, 5 bases at V and 0 bases at J, with 14 bases in the middle. This CDR3 has 16 residues. The CDR3 nucleotides are TGTGCCAGTAGTTCCACCCGAGGGGGTAGCAATCAGCCCCAGCATTTT. Amino acids: CASSSTRGGSNQPQHF.

As DNA, the CDR3 is TGTGCCAGTCAGAGAGAGGGGCTTGAAAAACTGTTTTTT. This translates into CASQREGLEKLFF. The chain recombines TRBV5-4 with TRBJ1-4; possible D gene TRBD1, 5 bases. Germline V gives CDR1 SGHNT, CDR2 YYREEE (reference sequence). The CDR3 is 13 amino acids. V lost 8 bases to trimming and J lost 7 bases, with 15 bases between them.

This clonotype was seen a few times. The chain joins TRBV20-1 to TRBJ2-2; D perhaps matches TRBD1 (6 bases). This CDR3 contains 13 residues. V was clipped by 4 bases and J by 0 bases, with 6 bases between them. From germline, CDR1 is DFQATT and CDR2 SNEGSKA (reference sequence). The chain's CDR3 is CSATGANTGELFF. The CDR3 region has the DNA TGCAGTGCTACAGGGGCGAACACCGGGGAGCTGTTTTTT.

This chain links TRBV7-2 with TRBJ2-7, with TRBD2 matching over 8 bases. This CDR3 has 16 amino acids. The J segment lost 7 bases and the V segment lost 1 base, leaving 12 bases of the junction unmatched. Per germline, CDR1 SGHTA and CDR2 FQGNSA. CDR3: CASSLVGSGSPHEQYF. In nucleotides, the CDR3 is TGTGCCAGCAGCTTAGTCGGCAGCGGGAGTCCCCATGAGCAGTACTTC.

This sequence joins TRBV14 and TRBJ1-2; D is possibly TRBD1 (5 bases). The CDR3 length is 15 residues. V was shortened by 0 bases and J by 4 bases, with 12 bases between the two germline ends. CDR1 SGHDN and CDR2 FVKESK come from the germline V gene. The chain's CDR3 is CASSQERARVYGYTF. The CDR3 DNA is TGTGCCAGCAGCCAAGAGCGGGCCAGGGTCTATGGCTACACCTTC. Variable domain in full (rest from reference TRBV14 and TRBJ1-2): EAGVTQFPSHSVIEKGQTVTLRCDPISGHDNLYWYRRVMGKEIKFLLHFVKESKQDESGMPNNRFLAERTGGTYSTLKVQPAELEDSGVYFCASSQERARVYGYTFGSGTRLTVV.